This TCR beta chain was profiled in a study of neurological immune-mediated disorders. Study-level information: The disease course was relapsing-remitting in around 31 and secondary progressive in about 9% of the 34 multiple sclerosis patients. Findings and caveats of the study: There were no CDR3 amino acid sequences shared by expanded clones across subjects, a result suggesting private repertoires in all groups.

The V end lost 3 bases, the J end lost 7 bases, and 20 bases lay between the germline ends. The germline CDR1 and CDR2 sequences are SGDLS and YYNGEE. The CDR3 covers 16 residues. MiXCR, applied by TCRdb to the 5' RACE reads, yields one record per CDR3 protein. This sample has some 89,000 distinct CDR3 sequences, with under 4.5% found just once. As to time point: longitudinal time-point 3. This clonotype was observed at least ten times. Its matching antigen is unknown. This receptor was identified in a woman aged 60-75 years with multiple sclerosis. Sequenced sample: PBMCs. The genes are TRBV9 and TRBJ2-1; TRBD1 or TRBD2 may be the D gene (5 bases each). The CDR3 sequence is CASSGMGVGVRNEQFF. The DNA of the CDR3 is TGTGCCAGCAGCGGGATGGGGGTAGGAGTGAGGAATGAGCAGTTCTTC.